Below, 19 T cell receptor beta chains from the same sample are listed, as sequenced in a study of graft-versus-host responses after intestinal transplantation. Some clones are missing from TCRdb's copy, which holds only in-frame ones; the method was immunoSEQ multiplex PCR. The sample lists 90,000 to 120,000 clones, 87% occurring once. No antigens are known for them. Sequenced material: unstimulated CD4+ T cells sorted from spleen or lymph node cells, taken before transplant. The receptors shown here come from a human donor who was the organ donor for an intestinal transplant.

On this clone itself: The sample has other DNA sequences that encode this CDR3 too. This chain joins TRBV6-5 and TRBJ1-3; 9 nucleotides match TRBD1. The length of the CDR3 is 15 residues. CDR1 MNHEY and CDR2 SVGAGI come from the germline V gene. V dropped 1 base and J dropped 4; count of bases not matched to a gene: 2. The CDR3 sequence is CASSYYRGLGNTIYF. Written as DNA, the CDR3 is TGTGCCAGCAGTTACTACAGGGGGCTCGGAAACACCATATATTTT.

The CDR3 DNA follows: TGTGCCAGCACCTTGGGTACAGCTTTGAACACTGAAGCTTTCTTT. Protein sequence: CASTLGTALNTEAFF. The rearrangement links TRBV6-1 to TRBJ1-1; no firm D call. CDR3 length: 15 residues. V lost 7 bases and J 0 bases, leaving 15 bases between the germline ends. Per the germline V gene, CDR1 is MNHNS and CDR2 is SASEGT.

The gene calls are TRBV7-3 and TRBJ1-1, with D unclear. V lost 3 bases to trimming and J lost 3 bases, with 8 bases between them. From germline, CDR1 is SGHTA and CDR2 FQGTGA. The CDR3 runs 13 residues. The chain's CDR3 is CASSFFPDTEAFF. The CDR3 DNA is TGTGCCAGCAGCTTTTTTCCGGACACTGAAGCTTTCTTT. The full variable domain, rest sourced from reference TRBV7-3 and TRBJ1-1, is GAGVSQTPSNKVTEKGKYVELRCDPISGHTALYWYRQSLGQGPEFLIYFQGTGAADDSGLPNDRFFAVRPEGSVSTLKIQRTERGDSAVYLCASSFFPDTEAFFGQGTRLTVV.

This chain uses TRBV18 with TRBJ2-7; 7 bases map to TRBD1. CDR1 and CDR2 (germline): KGHSH, LQKENI. CDR3 length equals 12 residues. V gave up 6 bases and J gave up 3 bases; unmatched junction bases: 2. The CDR3 DNA is TGTGCCAGCTCGACAGGGAGCTACGAGCAGTACTTC. This codes for CASSTGSYEQYF.

V usage is TRBV7-2 and J usage is TRBJ1-2; D is possibly TRBD1 (5 bases). Between the trimmed V and J ends, which lost 5 bases and 0 bases, there was a span of 7 bases. Per germline, CDR1 SGHTA and CDR2 FQGNSA. The CDR3 spans 13 residues. CDR3 residues: CASSPTANYGYTF. DNA of the CDR3: TGTGCCAGCAGCCCGACAGCTAACTATGGCTACACCTTC.

J is TRBJ2-3 and V is TRBV5-6; TRBD1 is a possible D gene (6 bases). V was clipped by 1 base and J by 1 base, with 7 bases between them. CDR3 size: 14 residues. Germline V gene data show CDR1 as SGHDT and CDR2 as YYEEEE. Here the CDR3 reads CASSLPGGTDTQYF. DNA of the CDR3: TGTGCCAGCAGCTTGCCAGGGGGCACAGATACGCAGTATTTT.

This chain connects TRBV30 to TRBJ1-2; tentatively, D is TRBD1 (5 bases). This CDR3 comprises 15 residues. Trimming shortened V by 2 bases and J by 4 bases, and 17 bases separated the two germline ends. CDR1 and CDR2 from the germline V gene are GTSNPN and SVGIG (reference sequence). The CDR3 DNA reads TGTGCCTGGAGTAGCCGGAACCAGGGAATCTATGGCTACACCTTC. It yields the protein CAWSSRNQGIYGYTF.

This clone was observed a handful of times. Distinct nucleotide sequences in the sample also encode this CDR3. The chain combines TRBV5-1 with TRBJ2-5; no firm D call. From germline, CDR1 is SGHRS and CDR2 YFSETQ. CDR3 size: 11 residues. V shed 3 bases and J shed 0 bases, with 0 bases lying between them. The CDR3 coding sequence is TGCGCCAGCAGCTACCAAGAGACCCAGTACTTC. Protein sequence: CASSYQETQYF.

The V and J genes are TRBV5-1 and TRBJ2-5; 8 bases agree with TRBD2. The germline CDR1 and CDR2 sequences are SGHRS and YFSETQ. This CDR3 comprises 15 residues. V lost 4 bases and J lost 5; bases outside the gene matches: 10. The CDR3 nucleotides are TGCGCCAGCAGCCTACAAACTAGCGGAAGGGAGACCCAGTACTTC. Translating gives CASSLQTSGRETQYF.

The genes are TRBV5-4 and TRBJ2-7; unclear D gene. The V gene's germline CDR1 is SGHNT and CDR2 YYREEE (reference sequence). Between the trimmed V and J ends, which lost 4 bases and 3 bases, there was a span of 8 bases. The CDR3 has 12 residues. This CDR3 reads CASSLIYYEQYF. CDR3 coding DNA: TGTGCCAGCAGCCTGATATACTACGAGCAGTACTTC. Drawing the rest from reference TRBV5-4 and TRBJ2-7, the complete variable domain is ETGVTQSPTHLIKTRGQQVTLRCSSQSGHNTVSWYQQALGQGPQFIFQYYREEENGRGNFPPRFSGLQFPNYSSELNVNALELDDSALYLCASSLIYYEQYFGPGTRLTVT.

The CDR3 DNA sequence: TGCGCCAGCAGCGTAGCGGGGGATTGGGATGAGCAGTTCTTC. Translation gives CASSVAGDWDEQFF. The rearrangement joins TRBV5-1 to TRBJ2-1, with 9 bases aligning to TRBD2. This CDR3 spans 14 amino acids. Losses at the gene ends were 4 bases for V and 8 bases for J; bases not matched to a gene: 7. Looked up from germline, CDR1 is SGHRS and CDR2 is YFSETQ.

The rearrangement links TRBV6-4 to TRBJ2-6, with D unresolved. V was cut by 6 bases and J by 0 bases, with 6 bases left in between. The CDR3 runs 14 residues. Looked up from germline, CDR1 is MRHNA and CDR2 is SNTAGT. The CDR3 DNA reads TGTGCCAGCAGGCAGTACTCTGGGGCCAACGTCCTGACTTTC. Amino acids: CASRQYSGANVLTF.

The chain employs TRBV6-1 and TRBJ2-1, with a tentative D call TRBD2 (7 bases). The CDR3 contains 17 residues. CDR1 is MNHNS, CDR2 SASEGT, per germline. The germline V and J ends were trimmed by 0 bases and 2 bases, with 14 bases remaining between them. The CDR3 is CASSEASGGLPYNEQFF. CDR3 nucleotides: TGTGCCAGCAGTGAAGCCTCGGGGGGCCTACCCTACAATGAGCAGTTCTTC.

This sequence joins TRBV19 and TRBJ2-3, with 12 bases that match TRBD2. CDR3 length equals 16 residues. V was pared by 2 bases and J by 8 bases, with 8 bases of the junction left unmatched. Germline CDR1 reads LNHDA; CDR2 reads SQIVND (reference sequence). In nucleotides, the CDR3 is TGTGCCAGTAGTATATGGACTAGCGGGACCTCGGGTACGCAGTATTTT. Amino acids: CASSIWTSGTSGTQYF.

This clone was found once. The rearrangement uses TRBV19 and TRBJ1-1; D is uncertain. Trimming stripped 2 bases from V and 2 bases from J, with 12 bases between. The CDR3 is made up of 15 amino acids. Germline CDR1 and CDR2: LNHDA and SQIVND (reference sequence). The CDR3 protein is CASSIIGRTNTEAFF. The CDR3 coding sequence is TGTGCCAGTAGTATAATCGGTCGGACTAACACTGAAGCTTTCTTT.

The J gene is TRBJ2-5, the V gene TRBV5-6; weak D call: TRBD1 (6 bases). Germline V gene sequence: CDR1 SGHDT, CDR2 YYEEEE. V lost 4 bases and J lost 1, with 11 bases in between. The CDR3 is 14 residues long. This CDR3 reads CASSPLDSQETQYF. Here the CDR3 DNA reads TGTGCCAGCAGCCCACTGGACAGCCAAGAGACCCAGTACTTC. The full variable domain, its missing parts supplied by reference TRBV5-6 and TRBJ2-5, is DAGVTQSPTHLIKTRGQQVTLRCSPKSGHDTVSWYQQALGQGPQFIFQYYEEEERQRGNFPDRFSGHQFPNYSSELNVNALLLGDSALYLCASSPLDSQETQYFGPGTRLLVL.

The chain couples TRBV6-6 to TRBJ2-2; D is undetermined. The ends were cut back, 7 bases at V and 3 bases at J, with 3 bases in the middle. Germline V lookup: CDR1 MNHNY, CDR2 SVGAGI (reference sequence). The CDR3 has 11 residues. CDR3 sequence (DNA): TGTGCCAGCACCTACACCGGGGAGCTGTTTTTT. It is translated as CASTYTGELFF.

The V gene is TRBV28, the J gene TRBJ2-3; D is ambiguous. CDR1 and CDR2 (germline): MDHEN, SYDVKM. The V gene lost 8 bases and the J gene lost 0 bases, with 9 bases spanning the gap. The CDR3 length is 13 residues. CDR3 protein: CASGYSSTDTQYF. The CDR3 DNA reads TGTGCCAGCGGATACAGTAGCACAGATACGCAGTATTTT.

The chain uses TRBV29-1 and TRBJ2-1; D might be TRBD2 (6 bases). Trimming removed 3 bases at V and 11 bases at J, with 14 bases between. The V gene's germline CDR1 is SQVTM and CDR2 ANQGSEA. This CDR3 spans 12 amino acids. As DNA, the CDR3 is TGCAGCGTTGACGGGGGAGCCAACCAGCAGTTCTTC. Translating it yields CSVDGGANQQFF.